A single sample gave rise to the 20 T cell receptor beta chains below, sequenced in a study of OX40 agonist ivuxolimab in advanced cancers. The data were produced by immunoSEQ multiplex PCR, yet TCRdb's version contains in-frame clones alone and is incomplete. Of more than 50,000 clones listed, 94% are singletons. Sample: CD4+ or CD8+ T cells sorted from blood, taken in a trial of the OX40 agonist ivuxolimab. The receptors shown here come from an adult with an advanced solid tumor such as melanoma, head and neck, liver or kidney cancer.

The chain joins TRBV2 to TRBJ2-2; D remains unclear. The V gene lost 0 bases and the J gene lost 5 bases, with 10 bases spanning the gap. CDR3 length: 15 residues. Germline assignment: CDR1 SNHLY and CDR2 FYNNEI. CDR3 sequence (DNA): TGTGCCAGCAGTGAAGCCCTCGGGTTGACCGGGGAGCTGTTTTTT. It translates to CASSEALGLTGELFF.

This clone occurred once. V is TRBV7-4 and J is TRBJ1-4; 10 nucleotides agree with TRBD1. This CDR3 contains 16 residues. Germline CDR1 SGHVT, CDR2 SQSDAQ. Losses at the gene ends were 7 bases for V and 4 bases for J; bases not matched to a gene: 9. Written as DNA, the CDR3 is TGTGCCAGCAACCCCGGGGGGACAGGGGATAATGAAAAACTGTTTTTT. As protein: CASNPGGTGDNEKLFF.

V is TRBV13 and J is TRBJ2-2; 10 positions agree with TRBD2. The germline CDR1 and CDR2 sequences are PRHDT and FYEKMQ (reference sequence). CDR3 length: 18 residues. The V and J ends lost 5 bases and 5 bases, in that order; junction bases with no gene match: 14. Written as DNA, the CDR3 is TGTGCCAGCAGCCCCGGGACTAGCGTCAGAAGGGGAACCGGGGAGCTGTTTTTT. This sequence encodes CASSPGTSVRRGTGELFF.

The rearrangement uses TRBV9 and TRBJ1-1; 7 bases map to TRBD1. The CDR3 consists of 16 residues. The trim removed 0 bases at V and 0 bases at J, leaving 5 bases unmatched. Germline-derived CDR1 and CDR2 are SGDLS and YYNGEE. The CDR3 reads CASSVVSTGLNTEAFF. CDR3 sequence (DNA): TGTGCCAGCAGCGTAGTTTCGACAGGGCTGAACACTGAAGCTTTCTTT.

The chain couples TRBV29-1 to TRBJ2-1, with D unclear. CDR1 SQVTM and CDR2 ANQGSEA come from the germline V gene. The CDR3 covers 15 residues. V was shortened by 3 bases and J by 1 base, with 13 bases between the two germline ends. The CDR3 loop is CSVDKAGTSYNEQFF. In DNA, the CDR3 is TGCAGCGTTGACAAGGCAGGCACTTCCTACAATGAGCAGTTCTTC.

This clone was recorded only once. This sequence joins TRBV27 and TRBJ2-5; TRBD1 might be the D (5 bases). The better agreement between TRBJ2-7 and the DNA end casts doubt on the J call. Germline V gene data show CDR1 as MNHEY and CDR2 as SMNVEV (reference sequence). The CDR3 has 14 amino acids. CDR3 coding DNA: TGTGCCAGCGCCCACGGGCAGGGTAGTGCCGAGCAGTACTTC. Translation gives CASAHGQGSAEQYF.

The chain is built from TRBV7-9 and TRBJ2-1; D could derive from TRBD1 or TRBD2 (6 bases each). Germline V gene lookup returns CDR1 SEHNR and CDR2 FQNEAQ (reference sequence). The germline V and J ends were trimmed by 7 bases and 4 bases, with 23 bases remaining between them. CDR3 length: 17 residues. The CDR3 reads CASNYPGLQGGYNEQFF. As DNA, the CDR3 is TGTGCCAGCAACTATCCGGGACTCCAAGGGGGTTACAATGAGCAGTTCTTC.

V usage is TRBV7-2 and J usage is TRBJ2-5; maybe TRBD2 (5 bases). Trimming took off 2 bases at V and 9 bases at J, with 7 bases between the two ends. CDR1 is SGHTA and CDR2 is FQGNSA in the germline V gene. The CDR3 is 11 amino acids. This chain's CDR3 is CASSLLGAQYF. CDR3 sequence (DNA): TGTGCCAGCAGCTTACTCGGGGCCCAGTACTTC. The variable domain in full, with the rest retrieved from reference TRBV7-2 and TRBJ2-5, is GAGVSQSPSNKVTEKGKDVELRCDPISGHTALYWYRQSLGQGLEFLIYFQGNSAPDKSGLPSDRFSAERTGGSVSTLTIQRTQQEDSAVYLCASSLLGAQYFGPGTRLLVL.

The chain combines TRBV7-9 with TRBJ2-7; either TRBD1 or TRBD2 may fit D (5 bases each). The CDR3 consists of 16 residues. Germline V gives CDR1 SEHNR, CDR2 FQNEAQ (reference sequence). The V gene lost 5 bases and the J gene lost 0 bases, with 17 bases spanning the gap. CDR3 amino acids: CASSPGRTGRSYEQYF. CDR3 DNA sequence: TGTGCCAGCAGCCCAGGCCGAACGGGACGCTCCTACGAGCAGTACTTC.

The DNA of the CDR3 is TGTGCCAGCAGCCCACAAAGGGGCTATGGCTACACCTTC. Its translation is CASSPQRGYGYTF. The chain recombines TRBV7-8 with TRBJ1-2, with D possibly TRBD1 on 5 matching bases. V lost 5 bases and J lost 4, with 11 bases in between. Germline V lookup: CDR1 SGHVS, CDR2 FQNEAQ. This CDR3 is built from 13 residues.

J is TRBJ1-1 and V is TRBV4-1; 7 bases align to TRBD1. Germline values: CDR1 MGHRA, CDR2 YSYEKL. This CDR3 contains 17 residues. The ends lost 4 bases at V and 1 base at J; junction bases unmatched: 12. CDR3 amino acids: CASSRFGGTVGNTEAFF. The CDR3 DNA reads as TGCGCCAGCAGCCGCTTTGGAGGGACAGTTGGGAACACTGAAGCTTTCTTT.

The chain is built from TRBV10-1 and TRBJ2-5; 9 nucleotides match TRBD2. The V segment lost 6 bases and the J segment 0 bases; nucleotides outside the gene matches: 8. This CDR3 has 16 residues. Germline V gene lookup returns CDR1 WNHNN and CDR2 SYGVQD (reference sequence). The CDR3 nucleotides read TGCGCCAGCAGGTACAGGACTAGCGACCACCAAGAGACCCAGTACTTC. Translating gives CASRYRTSDHQETQYF.

This clone was counted once. V is TRBV5-4 and J is TRBJ1-2; 8 positions match TRBD1. CDR1 SGHNT and CDR2 YYREEE come from the germline V gene (reference sequence). CDR3 length equals 15 residues. V gave up 4 bases and J gave up 6 bases; unmatched junction bases: 11. In nucleotides, the CDR3 is TGTGCCAGCAGCCTTGATGACAGGGGAGCGGATGGCTACACCTTC. This codes for CASSLDDRGADGYTF. The full variable domain, rest sourced from reference TRBV5-4 and TRBJ1-2, is ETGVTQSPTHLIKTRGQQVTLRCSSQSGHNTVSWYQQALGQGPQFIFQYYREEENGRGNFPPRFSGLQFPNYSSELNVNALELDDSALYLCASSLDDRGADGYTFGSGTRLTVV.

The gene calls are TRBV15 and TRBJ2-3; a possible D gene is TRBD1 (6 bases). V lost 2 bases, J lost 3 bases, and 9 bases lay in between. This CDR3 comprises 14 residues. CDR1 LNHNV and CDR2 YYDKDF come from the germline V gene (reference sequence). CDR3 sequence: CATSRPRGTDTQYF. The DNA of the CDR3 is TGTGCCACCAGCAGACCCAGGGGAACAGATACGCAGTATTTT.

The rearrangement links TRBV4-1 to TRBJ1-1, with D perhaps TRBD1 (5 bases). The germline V and J ends were trimmed by 0 bases and 0 bases, with 14 bases remaining between them. The V gene's germline CDR1 is MGHRA and CDR2 YSYEKL. The CDR3 contains 17 residues. The CDR3 region is CASSQDQYGGMNTEAFF. Here the CDR3 DNA reads TGCGCCAGCAGCCAAGATCAGTATGGGGGGATGAACACTGAAGCTTTCTTT.

The chain joins TRBV7-2 to TRBJ2-7; 8 positions match TRBD2. Per germline, CDR1 SGHTA and CDR2 FQGNSA. Unmatched junction bases numbered 8, after V lost 7 bases and J lost 3 bases. The CDR3 runs 14 residues. The CDR3 coding sequence is TGTGCCAGCAACTGGGGGCTAGCGGGCTACGAGCAGTACTTC. Its protein product is CASNWGLAGYEQYF. The full variable domain, in which reference TRBV7-2 and TRBJ2-7 provide the parts outside the CDR3, is GAGVSQSPSNKVTEKGKDVELRCDPISGHTALYWYRQSLGQGLEFLIYFQGNSAPDKSGLPSDRFSAERTGGSVSTLTIQRTQQEDSAVYLCASNWGLAGYEQYFGPGTRLTVT.

CDR3 loop: CASSGAGRAYEQYF. The CDR3 nucleotides are TGTGCCAGCAGCGGTGCGGGCAGGGCCTACGAGCAGTACTTC. The chain has TRBV13 and TRBJ2-7; D is tentatively TRBD1 or TRBD2 (5 bases each). Trimming stripped 5 bases from V and 2 bases from J, with 13 bases between. Germline V gene lookup returns CDR1 PRHDT and CDR2 FYEKMQ (reference sequence). This CDR3 is 14 amino acids long.

This chain connects TRBV14 to TRBJ2-1, with 12 bases aligning to TRBD2. This CDR3 spans 17 amino acids. V lost 3 bases to trimming and J lost 0 bases; unmatched junction nucleotides: 3. The V gene's germline CDR1 is SGHDN and CDR2 FVKESK. In DNA, the CDR3 is TGTGCCAGCAGCCATAGACTAGCGGGAGCCTCCTACAATGAGCAGTTCTTC. Protein: CASSHRLAGASYNEQFF.

A single count supports this clone. J is TRBJ2-5 and V is TRBV28; no reliable D call. Germline V gene sequence: CDR1 MDHEN, CDR2 SYDVKM. The CDR3 has 13 amino acids. Trimming took 3 bases from V and 1 from J, leaving 6 bases between them. The DNA for the CDR3 is TGTGCCAGCAGTTTCTCGCTCCAAGAGACCCAGTACTTC. Amino acids: CASSFSLQETQYF. The full variable domain, rest sourced from reference TRBV28 and TRBJ2-5, is DVKVTQSSRYLVKRTGEKVFLECVQDMDHENMFWYRQDPGLGLRLIYFSYDVKMKEKGDIPEGYSVSREKKERFSLILESASTNQTSMYLCASSFSLQETQYFGPGTRLLVL.

This sequence joins TRBV5-3 and TRBJ1-4; D is unresolved. TRBV5-3 qualifies as an ORF whose function is uncertain. CDR3 size: 17 residues. Trimming removed 0 bases at V and 4 bases at J, with 16 bases between. This CDR3 reads CARSLEREGTVNEKLFF. The CDR3 DNA reads as TGTGCCAGAAGCTTGGAAAGGGAAGGCACCGTTAATGAAAAACTGTTTTTT.